This T cell receptor (beta chain) was profiled in a study of cytomegalovirus exposure and HLA in healthy donors. With 60 Vbeta and 13 Jbeta primers, the PCR was carried out. The table came from immunoSEQ multiplex PCR; TCRdb's copy has only in-frame clones and leaves some out. In the table there are approximately 240,000 clones, over 80% of which are singletons. Whole-study results and caveats: The study had only CMV serostatus as immune exposure information. Cytomegalovirus-associated status was assigned to about 150 TCR beta chains.

In the case of this clone: Antigen unknown.

Though probably carrying unrecorded immune exposures, donors were nominally healthy at sampling. Germline V gives CDR1 MNHEY, CDR2 SVGAGI. The V and J ends lost 5 bases and 8 bases, in that order; junction bases with no gene match: 7. There are 13 residues in the CDR3. Sequencing used PBMCs. The chain joins TRBV6-5 to TRBJ1-2, with 8 bases fitting TRBD1. The clonotype was recovered from a woman aged 35 to 49 in good health and CMV-seropositive. The DNA for the CDR3 is TGTGCCAGCAGTAAACAGGGGGAGTACGGCTACACCTTC. Translation gives CASSKQGEYGYTF.